This T cell receptor beta chain was recorded in a study of blood T cells in healthy people across ages. PCR was performed a second time for about 7 to 11 cycles using a sample-barcoded 5' primer and a J-beta primer mix. One entry per CDR3 protein results from TCRdb running MiXCR on the 5' RACE reads. The table shows 650,000 to 1,000,000 distinct CDR3 sequences, with about 36% occurring only once. This clonotype was seen only a few times. Its antigen remains unidentified. Study-level results: Compared with aged donors, long-lived donors showed fewer expanded clones, suggesting selection. Higher naive T cell percentage went strongly together with higher TCR beta diversity. Significant beta diversity loss was already apparent by age around 36, declining roughly linearly.

The germline gives CDR1 DFQATT, CDR2 SNEGSKA (reference sequence). Deletions cut 2 bases from V and 7 bases from J, with 18 bases between. The CDR3 has 15 amino acids. The genes are TRBV20-1 and TRBJ2-1; D is possibly TRBD1 or TRBD2 (5 bases each). The receptor comes from a man younger than 30 in good health. The material sequenced was blood. This CDR3 is CSARRDPDSLNEQFF. CDR3 DNA: TGCAGTGCTAGACGGGACCCAGATTCCCTTAATGAGCAGTTCTTC.